This T cell receptor beta chain was sequenced during a study of blood T cell repertoires in COVID-19. Study-wide background: Sites across the United States, Italy and Spain contributed samples from acute and convalescent COVID-19. From T cells, B-cell-depleted T cells, or PBMCs came the material, which was cDNA or gDNA.

The authors' processing: Estimated nucleated cell counts came from reference gene primer amplification. Clones were read by immunoSEQ multiplex PCR, and TCRdb kept only the in-frame ones, dropping some. That table supplies the V and J calls and clone size; D and trimming were determined from the DNA. The top ten hold 7.3% of the sample, which has 75,000 to 100,000 clones, 88% seen once. The germline V gene has CDR1 SGHVS and CDR2 FQNEAQ. The CDR3 length is 12 residues. V lost 5 bases and J lost 4, with 9 bases in between. This chain links TRBV7-8 with TRBJ2-7, with D uncertain. The sample consisted of peripheral blood. This sequence originates from a man between 70 and 80 years old with acute or convalescent COVID-19. CDR3 loop: CASSPYVYEQYF. The CDR3 nucleotides are TGTGCCAGCAGCCCTTATGTATACGAGCAGTACTTC.